The 31 T cell receptor beta chains presented below share a single source sample, sequenced in a study of cytomegalovirus exposure and HLA in healthy donors. Researchers ran the PCR with 60 Vbeta and 13 Jbeta primers. The data were produced by immunoSEQ multiplex PCR, yet TCRdb's version contains in-frame clones alone and is incomplete. The sample table sets out under 200,000 clones. The sequencing input was PBMCs. These receptors originate from a man aged 30 to 45 in good health and CMV-seronegative.

The chain joins TRBV5-4 to TRBJ1-2; D is possibly TRBD1 (6 bases). This CDR3 region has 16 residues. Trimming took off 0 bases at V and 8 bases at J, with 20 bases between the two ends. Germline V gives CDR1 SGHNT, CDR2 YYREEE (reference sequence). The CDR3: CASSLVAGEGIGGYTF. The CDR3 coding sequence is TGTGCCAGCAGCTTGGTGGCAGGGGAGGGGATAGGGGGCTACACCTTC.

This chain joins TRBV10-3 and TRBJ2-5, with 10 bases identical to TRBD2. The CDR3 is 16 amino acids. Trimming removed 4 bases from V and 5 bases from J; junction bases left unmatched: 10. The germline CDR1 and CDR2 sequences are ENHRY and SYGVKD. The CDR3 nucleotides are TGTGCCATCAGTGGAGCGGGGGGGGCCAGAGCGGAGACCCAGTACTTC. This encodes CAISGAGGARAETQYF.

This sequence joins TRBV2 and TRBJ2-6; 7 positions match TRBD1. J gave up 0 bases and V 8 bases, and 10 bases lay outside the gene matches. CDR3 length: 17 residues. Germline V gene data show CDR1 as SNHLY and CDR2 as FYNNEI. CDR3 region: CASPRTGSPSGANVLTF. The CDR3 DNA is TGTGCCAGCCCCAGGACAGGCTCTCCCTCTGGGGCCAACGTCCTGACTTTC. The full variable domain, rest sourced from reference TRBV2 and TRBJ2-6, is EPEVTQTPSHQVTQMGQEVILRCVPISNHLYFYWYRQILGQKVEFLVSFYNNEISEKSEIFDDQFSVERPDGSNFTLKIRSTKLEDSAMYFCASPRTGSPSGANVLTFGAGSRLTVL.

The J gene is TRBJ2-7, the V gene TRBV5-1; D not resolved. This CDR3 comprises 13 residues. The germline CDR1 and CDR2 sequences are SGHRS and YFSETQ. Trimming cost V 3 bases and J 6 bases, with 13 bases left between them. CDR3 amino acids: CASSSPFEREQYF. The CDR3 region has the DNA TGCGCCAGCAGCTCCCCGTTTGAGCGCGAGCAGTACTTC.

V usage is TRBV5-6 and J usage is TRBJ1-5; D call uncertain. The CDR3 totals 14 residues. Trimming removed 0 bases from V and 4 bases from J, with 8 bases in between. Germline assignment: CDR1 SGHDT and CDR2 YYEEEE. The DNA of the CDR3 is TGTGCCAGCAGCTTGGGGACTGTTAATCAGCCCCAGCATTTT. Protein: CASSLGTVNQPQHF.

The rearrangement uses TRBV6-1 and TRBJ1-5; possible D gene TRBD1, 6 bases. CDR1 MNHNS and CDR2 SASEGT come from the germline V gene. The V end lost 7 bases, the J end lost 5 bases, and 12 bases lay between the germline ends. CDR3 size: 13 residues. The CDR3 DNA reads TGTGCCAGCACATCACAGGGAGATCAGCCCCAGCATTTT. Translating gives CASTSQGDQPQHF.

The gene calls are TRBV9 and TRBJ1-1, with TRBD1 as a possible D gene (6 bases). Germline V gene lookup returns CDR1 SGDLS and CDR2 YYNGEE. CDR3 length equals 13 residues. V was trimmed by 0 bases and J by 8 bases, leaving 11 bases between them. This CDR3 is CASSVVEGGEAFF. The CDR3 DNA reads as TGTGCCAGCAGCGTAGTCGAAGGGGGAGAAGCTTTCTTT.

The rearrangement joins TRBV5-6 to TRBJ2-3, with 10 bases matching TRBD2. Trimming at V came to 4 bases and at J to 5 bases, leaving 7 bases not matched to a gene. The CDR3 has 15 residues. Germline V lookup: CDR1 SGHDT, CDR2 YYEEEE. The CDR3: CASSTLAGERDTQYF. CDR3 nucleotides: TGTGCCAGCAGCACCCTAGCGGGAGAAAGAGATACGCAGTATTTT.

V is TRBV7-2 and J is TRBJ2-3; a weak D match, TRBD1 (6 bases). Germline CDR1 reads SGHTA; CDR2 reads FQGNSA. Trimming removed 0 bases at V and 2 bases at J, with 6 bases between. The CDR3 is 14 amino acids. In nucleotides, the CDR3 is TGTGCCAGCAGCTTAGCGGGGGCCACAGATACGCAGTATTTT. Translating gives CASSLAGATDTQYF.

This rearrangement joins TRBV7-2 to TRBJ2-5; the D gene is possibly TRBD2 (5 bases). The CDR3 is made up of 16 amino acids. Germline-derived CDR1 and CDR2 are SGHTA and FQGNSA. Trimming pared 3 bases from V and 7 bases from J, leaving 21 bases between. The CDR3: CASSFSRLSTAGTQYF. In DNA form, the CDR3 reads TGTGCCAGCAGCTTCTCTAGATTATCCACGGCGGGGACCCAGTACTTC.

V and J are TRBV5-1 and TRBJ2-1, with 10 bases matching TRBD2. This CDR3 contains 13 residues. V lost 6 bases to trimming and J lost 8 bases; unmatched junction nucleotides: 5. Per the germline V gene, CDR1 is SGHRS and CDR2 is YFSETQ. The CDR3 nucleotides are TGCGCCAGCAAGGCTAGCGGGAGCTATGAGCAGTTCTTC. It translates to CASKASGSYEQFF. The variable domain in full, completed from reference TRBV5-1 and TRBJ2-1, reads KAGVTQTPRYLIKTRGQQVTLSCSPISGHRSVSWYQQTPGQGLQFLFEYFSETQRNKGNFPGRFSGRQFSNSRSEMNVSTLELGDSALYLCASKASGSYEQFFGPGTRLTVL.

CDR3 in amino acids: CASKPGDRGYGYTF. The CDR3 region has the DNA TGTGCCAGCAAACCCGGAGACAGGGGCTATGGCTACACCTTC. The chain recombines TRBV6-4 with TRBJ1-2; 8 positions agree with TRBD1. Germline V gives CDR1 MRHNA, CDR2 SNTAGT. The CDR3 extends over 14 amino acids. V lost 7 bases, J lost 4 bases, and 8 bases stayed unmatched.

The chain employs TRBV30 and TRBJ1-5, with TRBD1 matching 8 bases. The trim removed 3 bases at V and 9 bases at J, leaving 4 bases unmatched. The CDR3 is 12 residues long. The germline gives CDR1 GTSNPN, CDR2 SVGIG (reference sequence). CDR3 residues: CAWRKDRGPQHF. The CDR3 bases are TGTGCCTGGAGGAAAGACAGGGGGCCCCAGCATTTT.

This chain joins TRBV7-2 and TRBJ2-7; 11 bases agree with TRBD2. Trimming cost V 3 bases and J 2 bases; bases outside gene matches: 3. Per the germline V gene, CDR1 is SGHTA and CDR2 is FQGNSA. This CDR3 is built from 15 residues. CDR3 sequence (DNA): TGTGCCAGCAGCTTGACTAGCGGGACCACCTACGAGCAGTACTTC. Encoded protein: CASSLTSGTTYEQYF.

The V call is TRBV6-5, the J call TRBJ1-3, with D possibly TRBD1 on 6 matching bases. V was pared by 6 bases and J by 4 bases, with 16 bases between. This CDR3 contains 15 residues. The V gene's germline CDR1 is MNHEY and CDR2 SVGAGI. Here the CDR3 DNA reads TGTGCCAGCAGAGAATCAGGGGTGGGAGGAAACACCATATATTTT. Translating it yields CASRESGVGGNTIYF.

V gene TRBV27 combines with J gene TRBJ1-2; 9 bases map to TRBD1. V lost 5 bases, J lost 2 bases, and 9 bases stayed unmatched. Per the germline V gene, CDR1 is MNHEY and CDR2 is SMNVEV (reference sequence). The CDR3 is made up of 16 amino acids. For the CDR3, the DNA is TGTGCCAGCAGTCCGAATCCGGGACAGGGAAACTATGGCTACACCTTC. Protein product: CASSPNPGQGNYGYTF.

V is TRBV12-5 and J is TRBJ1-2, with TRBD1 matching 7 bases. CDR1 LGHNT and CDR2 FRNRAP come from the germline V gene. The length of the CDR3 is 15 residues. The junction had 12 bases not matched to a gene; V was cut back by 6 bases and J by 5 bases. The CDR3 is CASGERRQGVYGYTF. CDR3 nucleotides: TGTGCTAGTGGCGAACGCCGGCAGGGGGTTTATGGCTACACCTTC.

V and J are TRBV2 and TRBJ2-3; TRBD2 matches 8 bases. V gave up 2 bases and J gave up 4 bases; unmatched junction bases: 11. The CDR3 contains 17 residues. Germline CDR1 SNHLY, CDR2 FYNNEI. The CDR3 sequence is CASSEISGLALPDTQYF. CDR3 coding DNA: TGTGCCAGCAGTGAAATATCCGGACTAGCACTTCCAGATACGCAGTATTTT.

This sequence joins TRBV10-3 and TRBJ2-3, with TRBD1 matching 7 bases. Looked up from germline, CDR1 is ENHRY and CDR2 is SYGVKD. J gave up 3 bases and V 7 bases, and 13 bases lay outside the gene matches. The CDR3 sequence is 16 residues long. CDR3 region: CAITPRTGGVTDTQYF. As DNA, the CDR3 is TGTGCCATCACACCACGGACAGGCGGAGTAACAGATACGCAGTATTTT.

This chain uses TRBV27 with TRBJ2-7; the D gene is possibly TRBD2 (6 bases). CDR1 is MNHEY and CDR2 is SMNVEV in the germline V gene (reference sequence). This CDR3 has 14 amino acids. Trimming stripped 2 bases from V and 0 bases from J, with 8 bases between. The CDR3 nucleotides are TGTGCCAGCAGTTTAGGGGGGTCCTCCTACGAGCAGTACTTC. It translates to CASSLGGSSYEQYF.

With respect to this clone: The same CDR3 also results from other DNA sequences found in this sample. V and J are TRBV28 and TRBJ1-2; no definite D call. Germline lookup yields CDR1 MDHEN and CDR2 SYDVKM. V lost 3 bases and J lost 2, with 10 bases in between. The CDR3 sequence is 14 residues long. The CDR3 spells CASSLVGGNYGYTF. In DNA, the CDR3 is TGTGCCAGCAGTTTGGTTGGAGGAAACTATGGCTACACCTTC.

J is TRBJ1-5 and V is TRBV28, with a weak D call TRBD1 (5 bases). The CDR3 loop spans 17 amino acids. Trimming removed 4 bases at V and 5 bases at J, with 21 bases between. Germline V gene lookup returns CDR1 MDHEN and CDR2 SYDVKM. Written as DNA, the CDR3 is TGTGCCAGCAGTTCTACCCCCAGGGCAGGGCCCTATCAGCCCCAGCATTTT. This translates into CASSSTPRAGPYQPQHF. The complete variable domain, with remaining parts taken from reference TRBV28 and TRBJ1-5, reads DVKVTQSSRYLVKRTGEKVFLECVQDMDHENMFWYRQDPGLGLRLIYFSYDVKMKEKGDIPEGYSVSREKKERFSLILESASTNQTSMYLCASSSTPRAGPYQPQHFGDGTRLSIL.

The genes are TRBV7-9 and TRBJ1-3, with TRBD1 matching 9 bases. Unmatched junction bases numbered 7, after V lost 5 bases and J lost 2 bases. CDR1 and CDR2 from the germline V gene are SEHNR and FQNEAQ (reference sequence). The CDR3 is 16 residues long. The CDR3 nucleotides read TGTGCCAGCAGCACGGGACAGGGAGTGACTGGAAACACCATATATTTT. Translation gives CASSTGQGVTGNTIYF.

CDR3 DNA: TGTGCCAGCAGTGAAACGGGGTTGGAGACTAATTCACCCCTCCACTTT. It is translated as CASSETGLETNSPLHF. The rearrangement joins TRBV6-1 to TRBJ1-6; D is uncertain. The CDR3 runs 16 residues. Per germline, CDR1 MNHNS and CDR2 SASEGT. Between the trimmed V and J ends, which lost 2 bases and 6 bases, there was a span of 14 bases.

The V call is TRBV9, the J call TRBJ2-7; 13 bases align to TRBD2. Germline V CDR1 and CDR2: SGDLS, YYNGEE. J gave up 2 bases and V 0 bases, and 5 bases lay outside the gene matches. The length of the CDR3 is 17 residues. DNA of the CDR3: TGTGCCAGCAGCGTAGGGACTAGCGGGAGATTCGCCTACGAGCAGTACTTC. It encodes CASSVGTSGRFAYEQYF.

This chain connects TRBV28 to TRBJ2-2; tentatively, D is TRBD1 (8 bases). V lost 5 bases and J 2 bases, leaving 24 bases between the germline ends. Germline CDR1 MDHEN, CDR2 SYDVKM. The CDR3 covers 19 residues. For the CDR3, the DNA is TGTGCCAGCAGTGGACAGGGAGGGACTCCAACCTCAAACACCGGGGAGCTGTTTTTT. This encodes CASSGQGGTPTSNTGELFF.

This chain joins TRBV19 and TRBJ2-3, with no clear D. V shed 2 bases and J shed 0 bases, with 12 bases lying between them. The CDR3 extends over 16 amino acids. Germline CDR1 is LNHDA and CDR2 is SQIVND (reference sequence). DNA for the CDR3: TGTGCCAGTAGTATATGGCGGAGCCCTAGCACAGATACGCAGTATTTT. Amino acid sequence: CASSIWRSPSTDTQYF.

This chain connects TRBV11-2 to TRBJ1-2; D uncertain. Germline V CDR1 and CDR2: SGHAT, FQNNGV. The CDR3 is 13 residues long. Trimming cost V 3 bases and J 2 bases, with 7 bases left between them. The CDR3 spells CASSLGQNYGYTF. The CDR3 nucleotides are TGTGCCAGCAGCTTGGGCCAAAACTATGGCTACACCTTC.

The CDR3 is CASSSPMVSADEKLFF. The CDR3 coding sequence is TGTGCCAGCAGTTCCCCGATGGTTAGCGCGGATGAAAAACTGTTTTTT. The V call is TRBV28, the J call TRBJ1-4; D gene unclear. Trimming stripped 4 bases from V and 6 bases from J, with 18 bases between. Per germline, CDR1 MDHEN and CDR2 SYDVKM. This CDR3 region has 16 residues.

The rearrangement uses TRBV7-9 and TRBJ2-2; D is possibly TRBD1 (5 bases). This CDR3 has 16 amino acids. V lost 5 bases to trimming and J lost 7 bases, with 20 bases between them. Germline CDR1 SEHNR, CDR2 FQNEAQ (reference sequence). The CDR3 DNA is TGTGCCAGCAGCCCTAGGGGCAATTTGGTTGTCGGGGAGCTGTTTTTT. This gives the protein CASSPRGNLVVGELFF.

The chain carries TRBV7-9 and TRBJ1-2; the D gene is possibly TRBD1 (6 bases). The germline gives CDR1 SEHNR, CDR2 FQNEAQ (reference sequence). The CDR3 spans 16 residues. Trimming removed 5 bases at V and 0 bases at J, with 16 bases between. The CDR3, as DNA: TGTGCCAGCAGCCACGGGGCCGGGACAACTAACTATGGCTACACCTTC. It codes for CASSHGAGTTNYGYTF.